This entry lists 5 T cell receptor beta chains sequenced from one sample in a study of OX40 agonist ivuxolimab in advanced cancers. Only in-frame clones appear in the TCRdb table, and some are missing; sequencing was by immunoSEQ multiplex PCR. The sample includes tens of thousands of clones, around 91% of them seen just once. The sequenced sample was CD4+ or CD8+ T cells sorted from blood, obtained in a trial of the OX40 agonist ivuxolimab. The origin of the receptors is an adult with an advanced solid tumor such as melanoma, head and neck, liver or kidney cancer.

The chain recombines TRBV2 with TRBJ2-2; 9 nucleotides line up with TRBD1. Germline assignment: CDR1 SNHLY and CDR2 FYNNEI. Trimming at V came to 4 bases and at J to 3 bases, leaving 3 bases not matched to a gene. The CDR3 is 15 residues long. As DNA, the CDR3 is TGTGCCAGCAGTGCATGGACAGGGGACACCGGGGAGCTGTTTTTT. Its protein is CASSAWTGDTGELFF.

The gene calls are TRBV27 and TRBJ2-1; possibly TRBD2 for D (6 bases). V lost 5 bases and J lost 10, with 18 bases in between. Germline V gene data show CDR1 as MNHEY and CDR2 as SMNVEV (reference sequence). The CDR3 has 14 residues. The CDR3 DNA reads TGTGCCAGCAGTACGGAGGGCCGGTCGATCGAGCAGTTCTTC. Amino acid sequence: CASSTEGRSIEQFF.

The CDR3 nucleotides read TGTGCCAGATCCTTCAGGGTAAGTAGGCAGCCCCAGCATTTT. It is translated as CARSFRVSRQPQHF. The chain uses TRBV27 and TRBJ1-5; maybe TRBD1 (5 bases). V lost 9 bases and J lost 7, with 19 bases in between. The length of the CDR3 is 14 residues. Germline V gene sequence: CDR1 MNHEY, CDR2 SMNVEV (reference sequence).

This sequence joins TRBV18 and TRBJ1-1; D may be TRBD1 (5 bases). Trimming stripped 5 bases from V and 7 bases from J, with 14 bases between. Germline CDR1 is KGHSH and CDR2 is LQKENI. This CDR3 is 13 amino acids long. CDR3 nucleotides: TGTGCCAGCTCATCCACTCAGGGAGGTGAAGCTTTCTTT. Translating gives CASSSTQGGEAFF. Complete variable domain (other parts from reference TRBV18 and TRBJ1-1): NAGVMQNPRHLVRRRGQEARLRCSPMKGHSHVYWYRQLPEEGLKFMVYLQKENIIDESGMPKERFSAEFPKEGPSILRIQQVVRGDSAAYFCASSSTQGGEAFFGQGTRLTVV.

The CDR3 here is CAWSEYEEAFF. The CDR3 DNA sequence: TGTGCCTGGAGTGAGTACGAAGAAGCTTTCTTT. V and J are TRBV30 and TRBJ1-1; D not resolved. CDR1 GTSNPN and CDR2 SVGIG come from the germline V gene (reference sequence). The CDR3 sequence is 11 residues long. V lost 1 base and J 8 bases, leaving 8 bases between the germline ends.